The 32 T cell receptor beta chains below all came from one sample that was sequenced in a study of STAT5B mutations in CD4+ large granular lymphocyte leukemia. Repertoires were generated with immunoSEQ multiplex PCR, while TCRdb's copy carries only in-frame clones and drops some. The sample carries some 40,000 clones, roughly four fifths recorded once. The sequenced sample was CD4+ T cells from blood buffy coats. The source is a human donor in good health.

The chain recombines TRBV4-1 with TRBJ2-3; D call uncertain. The CDR3 covers 14 residues. Looked up from germline, CDR1 is MGHRA and CDR2 is YSYEKL. V was pared by 0 bases and J by 0 bases, with 4 bases between. The CDR3 nucleotides are TGCGCCAGCAGCCAAGATGTCAGCACAGATACGCAGTATTTT. It specifies CASSQDVSTDTQYF.

This rearrangement joins TRBV6-1 to TRBJ2-1; maybe TRBD1 (5 bases). Germline values: CDR1 MNHNS, CDR2 SASEGT. V lost 6 bases to trimming and J lost 2 bases, with 8 bases between them. The CDR3 covers 13 residues. The DNA for the CDR3 is TGTGCCAGCAGCCCGACAGCCTACAATGAGCAGTTCTTC. As protein: CASSPTAYNEQFF.

V and J are TRBV19 and TRBJ2-4; the match to TRBD1 covers 10 bases. Germline loops: CDR1 LNHDA, CDR2 SQIVND (reference sequence). The CDR3 runs 15 residues. Trimming at V came to 5 bases and at J to 5 bases, leaving 6 bases not matched to a gene. CDR3 in amino acids: CASSRSGTGENIQYF. CDR3 sequence (DNA): TGTGCCAGTAGTCGATCCGGGACAGGGGAAAACATTCAGTACTTC.

The chain recombines TRBV18 with TRBJ1-1; D call uncertain. Trimming removed 0 bases at V and 2 bases at J, with 10 bases between. There are 15 residues in the CDR3. CDR1 and CDR2 (germline): KGHSH, LQKENI. This CDR3 reads CASSPPTALNTEAFF. CDR3 bases: TGTGCCAGCTCACCACCCACGGCGCTAAACACTGAAGCTTTCTTT. The entire variable domain, with the rest obtained from reference TRBV18 and TRBJ1-1, is as follows: NAGVMQNPRHLVRRRGQEARLRCSPMKGHSHVYWYRQLPEEGLKFMVYLQKENIIDESGMPKERFSAEFPKEGPSILRIQQVVRGDSAAYFCASSPPTALNTEAFFGQGTRLTVV.

The chain uses TRBV7-8 and TRBJ1-3, with D unclear. The V gene's germline CDR1 is SGHVS and CDR2 FQNEAQ. V lost 5 bases to trimming and J lost 4 bases, with 18 bases between them. The CDR3 contains 16 residues. CDR3 sequence: CASSGLAGGWGNTIYF. In nucleotides, the CDR3 is TGTGCCAGCAGCGGACTAGCGGGAGGGTGGGGAAACACCATATATTTT.

V usage is TRBV21-1 and J usage is TRBJ2-7; the D call in the table, TRBD1, was not verified against the DNA. TRBV21-1 is described as a pseudogene. The CDR3 has 15 amino acids. The CDR3 nucleotides read TGTGCCAGCAGCACCAGACAGGGCTGTACCTACGAGCAGTACTTC. Protein sequence: CASSTRQGCTYEQYF.

The gene calls are TRBV6-1 and TRBJ2-5, with D possibly being TRBD1 (7 bases). The better agreement between TRBJ2-7 and the DNA end casts doubt on the J call. Per the germline V gene, CDR1 is MNHNS and CDR2 is SASEGT. The CDR3 runs 15 residues. The CDR3 nucleotides are TGTGCCAGCAGTGAACGGACAGGCGGGACCTACGAGCAGTACTTC. It codes for CASSERTGGTYEQYF.

This chain links TRBV4-3 with TRBJ1-5; D ambiguous. Trimming took 0 bases from V and 6 from J, leaving 12 bases between them. Germline CDR1 is LGHNA and CDR2 is YSLEER. The CDR3 has 15 residues. CDR3 residues: CASSQEEGLGQPQHF. The CDR3, as DNA: TGCGCCAGCAGCCAAGAGGAGGGATTGGGTCAGCCCCAGCATTTT.

V usage is TRBV19 and J usage is TRBJ2-7, with TRBD1 identical over 9 bases. V dropped 5 bases and J dropped 3; count of bases not matched to a gene: 8. Per the germline V gene, CDR1 is LNHDA and CDR2 is SQIVND (reference sequence). There are 15 residues in the CDR3. CDR3: CASSPQGTGLYEQYF. DNA of the CDR3: TGTGCCAGTAGTCCACAAGGGACAGGGCTCTACGAGCAGTACTTC.

The chain has TRBV5-1 and TRBJ1-4; 8 bases match TRBD1. The CDR3 totals 16 residues. Trimming cost V 0 bases and J 7 bases; bases outside gene matches: 8. CDR1 SGHRS and CDR2 YFSETQ come from the germline V gene. The CDR3 region is CASSLAGGAYVEKLFF. The CDR3 region has the DNA TGCGCCAGCAGCTTGGCAGGGGGCGCATATGTTGAAAAACTGTTTTTT.

In this sample, this clone turned up a few times. The chain uses TRBV5-4 and TRBJ2-1; D call uncertain. The CDR3 consists of 13 residues. Germline V gene lookup returns CDR1 SGHNT and CDR2 YYREEE (reference sequence). V was shortened by 4 bases and J by 12 bases, with 17 bases between the two germline ends. The CDR3 DNA follows: TGTGCCAGCAGCCCAACATCCCAAGAACTGCAGTTCTTC. Its translation: CASSPTSQELQFF.

V gene TRBV10-1 combines with J gene TRBJ2-3, with unresolved D. In germline, CDR1 is WNHNN, CDR2 SYGVQD (reference sequence). Between the trimmed V and J ends, which lost 7 bases and 6 bases, there was a span of 11 bases. CDR3 length: 12 residues. The CDR3 protein is CASTQSYDTQYF. CDR3 coding DNA: TGCGCCAGCACGCAGAGTTACGATACGCAGTATTTT.

This sequence joins TRBV5-1 and TRBJ2-7, with 11 bases that match TRBD2. With V trimmed by 4 bases and J by 2 bases, 11 bases remained unmatched. Germline loops: CDR1 SGHRS, CDR2 YFSETQ. CDR3 length equals 17 residues. For the CDR3, the DNA is TGCGCCAGCAGCCGGAGGTTCGGGACTAGCGGTACCTACGAGCAGTACTTC. Translated, it gives CASSRRFGTSGTYEQYF.

This chain joins TRBV18 and TRBJ1-5; D gene uncertain. Trimming took 0 bases from V and 0 from J, leaving 9 bases between them. CDR1 KGHSH and CDR2 LQKENI come from the germline V gene. The CDR3 runs 16 residues. The CDR3 bases are TGTGCCAGCTCACCACCGTTCCATGATAGCAATCAGCCCCAGCATTTT. It codes for CASSPPFHDSNQPQHF. Supplemented by reference TRBV18 and TRBJ1-5, the full variable domain reads NAGVMQNPRHLVRRRGQEARLRCSPMKGHSHVYWYRQLPEEGLKFMVYLQKENIIDESGMPKERFSAEFPKEGPSILRIQQVVRGDSAAYFCASSPPFHDSNQPQHFGDGTRLSIL.

This sequence joins TRBV5-1 and TRBJ1-2; perhaps TRBD1 as D (5 bases). Deletions cut 2 bases from V and 7 bases from J, with 15 bases between. Germline lookup yields CDR1 SGHRS and CDR2 YFSETQ. The CDR3 runs to 14 residues. In DNA, the CDR3 is TGCGCCAGCAGCTTAGGGTGGGACGTCGGTGGCTACACCTTC. It yields the protein CASSLGWDVGGYTF.

The chain joins TRBV4-3 to TRBJ2-3, with a possible D match to TRBD2 (6 bases). V lost 4 bases and J lost 0, with 14 bases in between. CDR1 is LGHNA and CDR2 is YSLEER in the germline V gene. The CDR3 is 16 residues long. The CDR3 is CASSPQGGTSTDTQYF. CDR3 nucleotides: TGCGCCAGCAGCCCCCAGGGCGGGACTAGCACAGATACGCAGTATTTT.

The chain has TRBV28 and TRBJ1-5; possibly TRBD1 for D (6 bases). V dropped 3 bases and J dropped 6 bases, with 15 bases sitting between them. CDR3 length equals 15 residues. Germline lookup yields CDR1 MDHEN and CDR2 SYDVKM. Here the CDR3 reads CASSFGSGAGQPQHF. The CDR3 nucleotides read TGTGCCAGCAGTTTCGGTTCAGGGGCCGGTCAGCCCCAGCATTTT. The entire variable domain, with the rest obtained from reference TRBV28 and TRBJ1-5, is as follows: DVKVTQSSRYLVKRTGEKVFLECVQDMDHENMFWYRQDPGLGLRLIYFSYDVKMKEKGDIPEGYSVSREKKERFSLILESASTNQTSMYLCASSFGSGAGQPQHFGDGTRLSIL.

The V call is TRBV19, the J call TRBJ1-2, with D tentatively TRBD1 (5 bases). Germline assignment: CDR1 LNHDA and CDR2 SQIVND (reference sequence). The CDR3 length is 13 residues. V lost 8 bases to trimming and J lost 4 bases, with 14 bases between them. The CDR3 loop reads CASGDQGGYGYTF. The CDR3 bases are TGTGCCAGTGGGGACCAGGGAGGCTATGGCTACACCTTC. The variable domain in full, with the rest retrieved from reference TRBV19 and TRBJ1-2, is DGGITQSPKYLFRKEGQNVTLSCEQNLNHDAMYWYRQDPGQGLRLIYYSQIVNDFQKGDIAEGYSVSREKKESFPLTVTSAQKNPTAFYLCASGDQGGYGYTFGSGTRLTVV.

The chain carries TRBV11-1 and TRBJ1-4; no clear D gene. Germline CDR1 and CDR2: SGHAT and FQDESV (reference sequence). Trimming took off 5 bases at V and 8 bases at J, with 9 bases between the two ends. The CDR3 is made up of 12 amino acids. The CDR3 spells CASSRPTEKLFF. The CDR3 DNA follows: TGTGCCAGCAGCCGCCCGACAGAAAAACTGTTTTTT.

The V gene is TRBV4-1, the J gene TRBJ1-1; no clear D. V was shortened by 4 bases and J by 1 base, with 13 bases between the two germline ends. Germline CDR1 is MGHRA and CDR2 is YSYEKL. The CDR3 loop spans 15 amino acids. The CDR3 coding sequence is TGCGCCAGCAGCCTCGGGCTACTTTGGAACACTGAAGCTTTCTTT. Encoded protein: CASSLGLLWNTEAFF.

V usage is TRBV10-3 and J usage is TRBJ1-3; D not certain. Trimming took 6 bases from V and 0 from J, leaving 15 bases between them. This CDR3 is 16 amino acids long. Germline CDR1 is ENHRY and CDR2 is SYGVKD. CDR3 DNA sequence: TGTGCCATCAGCCGAGACCGGGCCCTCTCTGGAAACACCATATATTTT. Residues: CAISRDRALSGNTIYF.

The chain carries TRBV5-5 and TRBJ2-7; D may be TRBD1 (6 bases). The V and J ends lost 1 base and 0 bases respectively, with 17 bases between them. The CDR3 extends over 17 amino acids. Germline assignment: CDR1 SGHKS and CDR2 YYEKEE (reference sequence). The CDR3 DNA reads as TGTGCCAGCAGCTTGAACCGGGACAAGACCTACTCCTACGAGCAGTACTTC. This encodes CASSLNRDKTYSYEQYF.

CDR3: CASSSGGLAGNTIYF. DNA for the CDR3: TGCGCCAGCAGCTCGGGGGGCTTGGCTGGAAACACCATATATTTT. The chain links TRBV5-1 to TRBJ1-3; D possibly corresponds to TRBD1 (6 bases). V shed 3 bases and J shed 2 bases, with 12 bases lying between them. The CDR3 has 15 amino acids. Germline V gene lookup returns CDR1 SGHRS and CDR2 YFSETQ.

The rearrangement joins TRBV19 to TRBJ1-2; D is perhaps TRBD1 (5 bases). The ends were cut back, 3 bases at V and 0 bases at J, with 17 bases in the middle. The CDR3 has 17 amino acids. Germline values: CDR1 LNHDA, CDR2 SQIVND (reference sequence). CDR3 protein: CASSIKGMGTSNYGYTF. CDR3 DNA sequence: TGTGCCAGTAGTATTAAAGGTATGGGGACCTCTAACTATGGCTACACCTTC.

This chain links TRBV6-5 with TRBJ1-4; D may be TRBD1 (6 bases). V lost 6 bases and J 5 bases, leaving 13 bases between the germline ends. The CDR3 loop spans 14 amino acids. Looked up from germline, CDR1 is MNHEY and CDR2 is SVGAGI. CDR3 DNA: TGTGCCAGCAGGGAACAGGGACCAAATGAAAAACTGTTTTTT. Its translation: CASREQGPNEKLFF.

This chain joins TRBV4-1 and TRBJ2-7, with D tentatively TRBD1 or TRBD2 (5 bases each). Germline V CDR1 and CDR2: MGHRA, YSYEKL. CDR3 size: 17 residues. Trimming took off 1 base at V and 1 base at J, with 17 bases between the two ends. CDR3 coding DNA: TGCGCCAGCAGCCAAGGCCCCTGGGACGTTAAATCCTACGAGCAGTACTTC. It encodes CASSQGPWDVKSYEQYF.

The gene calls are TRBV6-6 and TRBJ2-3, with D unclear. The V gene lost 2 bases and the J gene lost 4 bases, with 7 bases spanning the gap. This CDR3 has 13 residues. Germline loops: CDR1 MNHNY, CDR2 SVGAGI (reference sequence). CDR3 DNA sequence: TGTGCCAGCAGTTACAAGACTCCAGATACGCAGTATTTT. Encoded protein: CASSYKTPDTQYF.

The chain has TRBV7-3 and TRBJ2-7; D not resolved. This CDR3 contains 12 residues. CDR1 is SGHTA and CDR2 is FQGTGA in the germline V gene. The V gene lost 0 bases and the J gene lost 7 bases, with 7 bases spanning the gap. The CDR3 sequence: CASSLTGLEQYF. As DNA, the CDR3 is TGTGCCAGCAGCTTAACGGGTCTGGAGCAGTACTTC.

This chain connects TRBV7-7 to TRBJ2-3; D is possibly TRBD1 (5 bases). The CDR3 runs 15 residues. Germline V gene lookup returns CDR1 SSHAT and CDR2 FNYEAQ (reference sequence). V gave up 1 base and J gave up 0 bases, with 8 bases separating them. This CDR3 is CASSLGRVSTDTQYF. The CDR3 DNA reads TGTGCCAGCAGCTTAGGCAGGGTCAGCACAGATACGCAGTATTTT. Based on the CDR3 plus reference TRBV7-7 and TRBJ2-3, the full variable domain is GAGVSQSPRYKVTKRGQDVTLRCDPISSHATLYWYQQALGQGPEFLTYFNYEAQPDKSGLPSDRFSAERPEGSISTLTIQRTEQRDSAMYRCASSLGRVSTDTQYFGPGTRLTVL.

This clone was detected only once. This sequence joins TRBV5-5 and TRBJ2-1; no definite D call. This CDR3 is built from 14 residues. Trimming stripped 5 bases from V and 4 bases from J, with 13 bases between. Germline V gene sequence: CDR1 SGHKS, CDR2 YYEKEE (reference sequence). CDR3 region: CASSQILGYNEQFF. The CDR3 bases are TGTGCCAGCAGTCAGATCCTTGGATACAATGAGCAGTTCTTC. Combining the CDR3 with reference TRBV5-5 and TRBJ2-1 gives the whole variable domain DAGVTQSPTHLIKTRGQQVTLRCSPISGHKSVSWYQQVLGQGPQFIFQYYEKEERGRGNFPDRFSARQFPNYSSELNVNALLLGDSALYLCASSQILGYNEQFFGPGTRLTVL.

V gene TRBV29-1 combines with J gene TRBJ1-5; D is possibly TRBD1 (5 bases). Trimming pared 2 bases from V and 6 bases from J, leaving 14 bases between. Germline CDR1 reads SQVTM; CDR2 reads ANQGSEA. The CDR3 is 14 residues long. The CDR3, as DNA: TGCAGCGTTGAACTGGGGGTCGCGGGTCAGCCCCAGCATTTT. Translation gives CSVELGVAGQPQHF.

The chain uses TRBV4-3 and TRBJ2-7, with 7 bases fitting TRBD2. This CDR3 has 15 residues. Germline lookup yields CDR1 LGHNA and CDR2 YSLEER. V was pared by 0 bases and J by 6 bases, with 8 bases of the junction left unmatched. CDR3 sequence: CASSQDWEGPGEQYF. The CDR3 DNA sequence: TGCGCCAGCAGCCAAGATTGGGAGGGTCCGGGCGAGCAGTACTTC.